The 5 T cell receptor beta chains below all came from one sample that was sequenced in a study of cytomegalovirus exposure and HLA in healthy donors. PCR amplification relied on 60 Vbeta primers (plus 13 Jbeta primers). The protocol was immunoSEQ multiplex PCR, while the TCRdb copy is restricted to in-frame clones and leaves out a portion. The sample holds 90,000 to 140,000 clones, over 70% seen once. The sample was PBMCs. The receptors were sampled from a man aged 40-49 years in good health and CMV-seronegative.

The CDR3 reads CASEPEGRNTGELFF. The CDR3 coding sequence is TGTGCCAGCGAACCGGAGGGTCGGAACACCGGGGAGCTGTTTTTT. V usage is TRBV25-1 and J usage is TRBJ2-2, with D tentatively TRBD2 (6 bases). The V end was cut by 8 bases, the J end by 1 base, with 14 bases between. This CDR3 has 15 amino acids. Germline loops: CDR1 MGHDK, CDR2 SYGVNS.

This rearrangement joins TRBV6-5 to TRBJ2-3; 8 bases line up with TRBD1. Trimming cost V 5 bases and J 2 bases; bases outside gene matches: 3. Germline-derived CDR1 and CDR2 are MNHEY and SVGAGI. There are 14 residues in the CDR3. The chain's CDR3 is CASSDRGDTDTQYF. CDR3 DNA sequence: TGTGCCAGCAGTGACAGGGGCGACACAGATACGCAGTATTTT.

The gene calls are TRBV6-6 and TRBJ2-7; 10 bases fit TRBD1. Trimming at V came to 2 bases and at J to 7 bases, leaving 2 bases not matched to a gene. The germline V gene encodes CDR1 MNHNY and CDR2 SVGAGI (reference sequence). The CDR3 contains 13 residues. The CDR3 loop reads CASSYDRGHEQYF. In DNA form, the CDR3 reads TGTGCCAGCAGTTACGACAGGGGGCATGAGCAGTACTTC.

The chain combines TRBV9 with TRBJ1-2, with D hard to call. Trimming removed 4 bases from V and 0 bases from J, with 19 bases in between. Germline V CDR1 and CDR2: SGDLS, YYNGEE. The length of the CDR3 is 17 residues. This CDR3 reads CASSHNPDTLSNYGYTF. The CDR3 bases are TGTGCCAGCAGCCATAATCCCGACACGCTGTCTAACTATGGCTACACCTTC.

The table lists this clone with a count of one. The chain is built from TRBV29-1 and TRBJ2-7; D is unclear. V was cut by 4 bases and J by 1 base, with 5 bases left in between. Germline CDR1 and CDR2: SQVTM and ANQGSEA. The CDR3 loop spans 11 amino acids. CDR3 residues: CSVVRSYEQYF. The CDR3 DNA sequence: TGCAGCGTTGTTAGATCCTACGAGCAGTACTTC.